This T cell receptor beta chain is drawn from a study of shared T cell receptors in the human thymus. The data were produced by immunoSEQ multiplex PCR, yet TCRdb's version contains in-frame clones alone and is incomplete. The sample consists of hundreds of thousands of clones, more than 75% of them appearing once. The CDR3 contains 17 residues. The V gene's germline CDR1 is SGHNT and CDR2 YYREEE (reference sequence). These data were also reused for a study on human thymus T cells. From that report: The sample donors, healthy Finnish infants, were having corrective surgery for congenital heart defects. Corrective cardiac surgery supplied the resected thymus tissue. Across thymic and blood repertoires, the usage of V and J genes appeared to be biased. Related research found strongly overlapping thymic repertoires in unrelated individuals.

Sequenced sample: thymocytes. This sequence joins TRBV5-4 and TRBJ2-5; 9 positions match TRBD2. Judging by the DNA end, TRBJ2-7 fits better; the J call may be wrong. This sequence originates from a boy less than two years old with a congenital heart defect. The CDR3 nucleotides read TGTGCCAGCAGCTTGGGGAGTAGCGGGGGACTAAACTACGAGCAGTACTTC. Amino acid sequence: CASSLGSSGGLNYEQYF.